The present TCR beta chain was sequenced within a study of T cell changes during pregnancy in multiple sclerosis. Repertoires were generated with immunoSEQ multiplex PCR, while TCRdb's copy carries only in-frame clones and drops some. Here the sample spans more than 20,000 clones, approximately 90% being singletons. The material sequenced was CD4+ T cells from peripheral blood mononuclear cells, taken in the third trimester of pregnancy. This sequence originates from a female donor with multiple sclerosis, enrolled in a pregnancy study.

In nucleotides, the CDR3 is TGTGCCAGCGGTAGGACAGGGGCCTACACCGGGGAGCTGTTTTTT. It yields the protein CASGRTGAYTGELFF. J is TRBJ2-2 and V is TRBV25-1; 9 nucleotides align to TRBD1. Trimming cost V 8 bases and J 3 bases; bases outside gene matches: 7. CDR1 is MGHDK, CDR2 SYGVNS, per germline. The CDR3 has 15 residues.